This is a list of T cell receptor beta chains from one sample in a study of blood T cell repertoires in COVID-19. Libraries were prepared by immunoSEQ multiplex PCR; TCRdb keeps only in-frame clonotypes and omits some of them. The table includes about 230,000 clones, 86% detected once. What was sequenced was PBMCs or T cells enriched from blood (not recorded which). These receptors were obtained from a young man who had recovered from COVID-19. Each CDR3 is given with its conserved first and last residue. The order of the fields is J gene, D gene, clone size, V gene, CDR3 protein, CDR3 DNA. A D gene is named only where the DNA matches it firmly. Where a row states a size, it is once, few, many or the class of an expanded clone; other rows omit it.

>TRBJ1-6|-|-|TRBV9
CASSARATDHSYNSPLHF
TGTGCCAGCAGCGCGCGAGCGACAGATCACTCCTATAATTCACCCCTCCACTTT
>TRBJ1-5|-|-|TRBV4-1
CASSQEKYQGNQPQHF
TGCGCCAGCAGCCAAGAGAAATATCAGGGTAACCAGCCCCAGCATTTT
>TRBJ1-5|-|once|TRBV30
CAWSTSGYQPQHF
TGTGCCTGGAGTACTAGTGGTTACCAGCCCCAGCATTTT
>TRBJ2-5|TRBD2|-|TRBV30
CAWSRARPSGRYETQYF
TGTGCCTGGAGTAGGGCCCGTCCTAGCGGGAGGTACGAGACCCAGTACTTC
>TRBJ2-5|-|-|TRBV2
CASTLLRDTQETQYF
TGTGCCAGCACCCTCCTCCGGGACACTCAAGAGACCCAGTACTTC
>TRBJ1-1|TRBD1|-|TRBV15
CATSRGTGGGGAEAFF
TGTGCCACCAGCAGAGGGACAGGGGGTGGAGGTGCTGAAGCTTTCTTT
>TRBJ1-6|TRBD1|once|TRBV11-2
CASRTGVSYNSPLHF
TGTGCCAGCAGGACAGGGGTCTCCTATAATTCACCCCTCCACTTT
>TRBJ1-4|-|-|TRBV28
CASSAGQYGREKLFF
TGTGCCAGCAGTGCAGGACAGTATGGAAGGGAAAAACTGTTTTTT
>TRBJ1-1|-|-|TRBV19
CASKVRYGNTEAFF
TGTGCCAGTAAAGTCAGGTACGGGAACACTGAAGCTTTCTTT
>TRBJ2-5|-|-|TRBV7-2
CASSLVRVGETQYF
TGTGCCAGCAGCTTAGTCCGGGTGGGAGAGACCCAGTACTTC
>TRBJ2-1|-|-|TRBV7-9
CASSRPEGSEQFF
TGTGCCAGCAGCCGCCCGGAGGGATCTGAGCAGTTCTTC
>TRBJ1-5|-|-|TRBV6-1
CASSESGYSNQPQHF
TGTGCCAGCAGTGAATCAGGGTATAGCAATCAGCCCCAGCATTTT
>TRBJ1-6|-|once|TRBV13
CASTLFGIQNSPLHF
TGTGCCAGCACCCTTTTCGGGATTCAAAATTCACCCCTCCACTTT
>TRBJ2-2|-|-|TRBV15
CATSREVGRAGELFF
TGTGCCACCAGCAGAGAGGTGGGCAGGGCCGGGGAGCTGTTTTTT
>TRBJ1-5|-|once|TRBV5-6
CASSLWGEGNQPQHF
TGTGCCAGCAGCTTGTGGGGAGAGGGCAATCAGCCCCAGCATTTT
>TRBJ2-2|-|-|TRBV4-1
CASSQEVGGATNTGELFF
TGCGCCAGCAGCCAAGAGGTAGGAGGAGCCACGAACACCGGGGAGCTGTTTTTT
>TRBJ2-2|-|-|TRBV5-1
CASSLGTANTGELFF
TGCGCCAGCAGCTTGGGGACAGCGAACACCGGGGAGCTGTTTTTT
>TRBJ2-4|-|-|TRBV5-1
CASSLDSGDNIQYF
TGCGCCAGCAGCTTGGACTCAGGGGATAACATTCAGTACTTC
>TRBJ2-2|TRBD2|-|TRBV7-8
CASRSLGGGDTGELFF
TGTGCCAGCAGATCCCTTGGGGGGGGAGATACCGGGGAGCTGTTTTTT
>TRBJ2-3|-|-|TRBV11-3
CASSQRGTDTQYF
TGTGCCAGCAGCCAGCGGGGCACAGATACGCAGTATTTT
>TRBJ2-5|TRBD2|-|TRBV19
CASSNLAGAETQYF
TGTGCCAGTAGTAACCTAGCGGGGGCGGAGACCCAGTACTTC
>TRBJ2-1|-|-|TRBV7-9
CASSLRRDVNEQFF
TGTGCCAGCAGCTTAAGGAGGGACGTAAATGAGCAGTTCTTC
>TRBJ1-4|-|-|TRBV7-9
CASSPRVTNEKLFF
TGTGCCAGCAGCCCGAGGGTAACTAATGAAAAACTGTTTTTT
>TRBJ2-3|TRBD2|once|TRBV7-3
CASSLIAGGGTDTQYF
TGTGCCAGCAGCTTGATAGCGGGGGGGGGCACAGATACGCAGTATTTT
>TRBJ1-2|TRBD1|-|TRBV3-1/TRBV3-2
CASSRPDRAGGYTF
TGTGCCAGCAGCCGTCCAGACAGGGCCGGAGGCTACACCTTC
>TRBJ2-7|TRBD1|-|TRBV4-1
CASSQTDRGYEQYF
TGCGCCAGCAGCCAGACGGACAGGGGGTACGAGCAGTACTTC
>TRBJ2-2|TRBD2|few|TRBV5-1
CASSPEGLAPGELFF
TGCGCCAGCAGCCCGGAGGGACTAGCCCCCGGGGAGCTGTTTTTT
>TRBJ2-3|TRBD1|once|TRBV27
CASGHPGTGLYTQYF
TGTGCCAGCGGACATCCCGGGACAGGGCTGTATACGCAGTATTTT
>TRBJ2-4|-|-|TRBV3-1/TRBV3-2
CASSPRTGFIGAKNIQYF
TGTGCCAGCAGCCCGAGGACGGGATTTATAGGCGCCAAAAACATTCAGTACTTC
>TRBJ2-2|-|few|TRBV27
CAGGLSTGELFF
TGTGCCGGGGGCCTTTCCACCGGGGAGCTGTTTTTT
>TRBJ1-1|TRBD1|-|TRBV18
CASSPRVGTGSRTEAFF
TGTGCCAGCTCACCCCGCGTCGGGACAGGGTCTCGCACTGAAGCTTTCTTT
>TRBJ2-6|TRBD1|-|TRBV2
CASSGDRAGANVLTF
TGTGCCAGCAGTGGGGACAGGGCTGGGGCCAACGTCCTGACTTTC
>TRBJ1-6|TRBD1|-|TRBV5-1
CASSFHRDRGSPLHF
TGCGCCAGCAGCTTTCACCGGGACAGGGGTTCACCCCTCCACTTT
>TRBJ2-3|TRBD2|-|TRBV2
CASRAGTSGSRTDTQYF
TGTGCCAGCAGGGCCGGGACTAGCGGGAGTCGTACAGATACGCAGTATTTT
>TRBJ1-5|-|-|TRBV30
CAWSRSSNQPQHF
TGTGCCTGGAGCCGGTCCAGCAATCAGCCCCAGCATTTT
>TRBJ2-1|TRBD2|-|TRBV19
CASSPTSGGSNEQFF
TGTGCCAGTAGCCCAACTAGCGGCGGCAGCAATGAGCAGTTCTTC
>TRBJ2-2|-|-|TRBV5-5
CASSLFGPGANTGELFF
TGTGCCAGCAGCTTGTTTGGTCCAGGTGCGAACACCGGGGAGCTGTTTTTT
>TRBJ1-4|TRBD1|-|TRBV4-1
CASSQPGQGSEKLFF
TGCGCCAGCAGCCAACCGGGACAGGGCAGCGAAAAACTGTTTTTT
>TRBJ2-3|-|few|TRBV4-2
CASSQSRDMSTDTQYF
TGTGCCAGCAGCCAGTCGCGTGACATGAGCACAGATACGCAGTATTTT
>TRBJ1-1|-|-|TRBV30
CAWRGRGGVRTEAFF
TGTGCCTGGAGGGGGCGAGGCGGGGTTCGGACTGAAGCTTTCTTT
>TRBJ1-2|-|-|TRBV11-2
CASSLSGPGGYTF
TGTGCCAGCAGCTTAAGCGGGCCCGGGGGCTACACCTTC
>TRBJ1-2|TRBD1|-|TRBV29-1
CSVEERQGDGYTF
TGCAGCGTTGAAGAGAGACAGGGAGATGGCTACACCTTC
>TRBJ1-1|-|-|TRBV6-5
CASRTTGVPEAFF
TGTGCCAGCAGGACGACGGGGGTACCTGAAGCTTTCTTT
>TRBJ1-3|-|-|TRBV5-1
CASSLADITGNTIYF
TGCGCCAGCAGCTTGGCCGACATCACTGGAAACACCATATATTTT
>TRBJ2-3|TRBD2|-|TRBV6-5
CASRLGGSYGTQYF
TGTGCCAGCAGGTTGGGCGGGAGTTACGGTACGCAGTATTTT
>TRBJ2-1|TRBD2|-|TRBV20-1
CSAIAGNEQFF
TGCAGTGCAATAGCGGGGAATGAGCAGTTCTTC
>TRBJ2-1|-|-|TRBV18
CASSPDNYNEQFF
TGTGCCAGCTCACCAGACAACTACAATGAGCAGTTCTTC
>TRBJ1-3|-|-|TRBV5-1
CASSWEGTPGNTIYF
TGCGCCAGCAGCTGGGAGGGTACCCCTGGAAACACCATATATTTT
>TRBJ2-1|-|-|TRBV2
CASITPRSYNEQFF
TGTGCCAGCATCACTCCCCGCTCCTACAATGAGCAGTTCTTC
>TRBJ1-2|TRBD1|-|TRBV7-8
CASSLYRDRAAGYTF
TGTGCCAGCAGCCTATACCGGGACAGGGCGGCTGGCTACACCTTC
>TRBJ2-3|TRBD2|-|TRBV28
CASSPPPAGVYVDTQYF
TGTGCCAGCAGTCCCCCCCCAGCGGGAGTGTACGTAGATACGCAGTATTTT
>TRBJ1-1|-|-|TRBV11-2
CASSLHRDTEAFF
TGTGCCAGCAGCCTGCACAGGGACACTGAAGCTTTCTTT
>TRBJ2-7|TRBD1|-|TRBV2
CASSETKQGTSSYEQYF
TGTGCCAGCAGTGAAACCAAACAGGGGACAAGCTCCTACGAGCAGTACTTC
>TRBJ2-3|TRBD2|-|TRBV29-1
CSVGPAGGLTDTQYF
TGCAGCGTTGGGCCGGCGGGGGGCCTGACAGATACGCAGTATTTT
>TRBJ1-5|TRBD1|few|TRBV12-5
CASGYHQGASNQPQHF
TGTGCTAGTGGTTACCATCAGGGGGCTAGCAATCAGCCCCAGCATTTT
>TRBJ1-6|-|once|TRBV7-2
CASSQGPQYNSPLHF
TGTGCCAGCAGCCAGGGCCCCCAATATAATTCACCCCTCCACTTT
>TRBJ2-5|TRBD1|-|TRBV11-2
CASSLRQGGYQETQYF
TGTGCCAGCAGCCTTCGACAGGGGGGGTACCAAGAGACCCAGTACTTC
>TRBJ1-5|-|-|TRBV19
CASSGGWGSPQHF
TGTGCCAGTAGTGGGGGGTGGGGATCGCCCCAGCATTTT
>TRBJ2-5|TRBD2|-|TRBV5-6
CASSLEASGGAEETQYF
TGTGCCAGCAGCTTGGAGGCTAGCGGGGGGGCTGAGGAGACCCAGTACTTC
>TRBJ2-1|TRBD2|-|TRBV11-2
CASSTSGSSYNEQFF
TGTGCCAGCAGCACTAGCGGGAGCTCCTACAATGAGCAGTTCTTC